The rows below give T cell receptor beta chains drawn from one sample of a study of cytomegalovirus exposure and HLA in healthy donors. Clones were sequenced by immunoSEQ multiplex PCR, and TCRdb holds only the in-frame ones, with some missing. The data contain 90,000 to 150,000 clones, more than 80% of them singletons. The sequenced sample consisted of PBMCs. The source of these receptors is a man aged 40-50 years in good health and CMV-seronegative. Both conserved end residues are part of each CDR3. D genes are given only for firm matches. A row's size may be missing; if present it is once, few, many or a size class.

j_call clone_size v_call d_call cdr3_aa cdr3_nt
TRBJ1-2 - TRBV6-6 - CASSYSSRRTNYGYTF TGTGCCAGCAGTTACTCTAGCCGACGAACTAACTATGGCTACACCTTC
TRBJ1-1 - TRBV30 TRBD1 CAWSTGTGNTEAFF TGTGCCTGGAGCACCGGGACAGGGAACACTGAAGCTTTCTTT
TRBJ2-1 - TRBV7-8 - CASSNRVEEQFF TGTGCCAGCAGCAACAGGGTTGAGGAGCAGTTCTTC
TRBJ1-1 - TRBV29-1 - CSAGANTEAFF TGCAGCGCAGGGGCTAACACTGAAGCTTTCTTT
TRBJ2-7 once TRBV4-2 - CASSQDFGGPYEQYF TGTGCCAGCAGCCAAGATTTCGGGGGGCCGTACGAGCAGTACTTC
TRBJ2-5 - TRBV18 - CASSPTGETQYF TGTGCCAGCTCACCCACCGGGGAGACCCAGTACTTC
TRBJ2-7 - TRBV6-5 - CASKGAAYEQYF TGTGCCAGCAAAGGGGCTGCCTACGAGCAGTACTTC
TRBJ2-3 - TRBV4-3 - CASSQDRGIGTDTQYF TGCGCCAGCAGCCAAGATCGAGGCATCGGCACAGATACGCAGTATTTT
TRBJ2-3 - TRBV11-2 TRBD2 CASSLSGSYTQYF TGTGCCAGCAGCCTTAGCGGGAGTTATACGCAGTATTTT
TRBJ1-1 - TRBV27 TRBD1 CASSHHRGGHWGTEAFF TGTGCCAGCAGCCATCACAGGGGGGGTCACTGGGGCACTGAAGCTTTCTTT
TRBJ2-1 - TRBV9 TRBD2 CASSVELGGLAGRNEQFF TGTGCCAGCAGCGTAGAGCTAGGGGGACTAGCGGGCCGCAATGAGCAGTTCTTC
TRBJ2-3 - TRBV30 TRBD1 CAWTGGADTQYF TGTGCCTGGACAGGGGGCGCAGATACGCAGTATTTT
TRBJ1-6 - TRBV4-3 - CASSPGVRDSPLHF TGCGCCAGCAGCCCAGGCGTGCGTGATTCACCCCTCCACTTT
TRBJ2-5 once TRBV7-2 - CASSLGGPFQETQYF TGTGCCAGCAGCTTGGGGGGGCCCTTCCAAGAGACCCAGTACTTC
TRBJ2-7 - TRBV19 - CASSRGSDYEQYF TGTGCCAGTAGCCGAGGTTCCGACTACGAGCAGTACTTC
TRBJ2-2 few TRBV19 TRBD1 CASRLDRASTGELFF TGTGCCAGTAGGCTAGACAGGGCAAGCACCGGGGAGCTGTTTTTT
TRBJ2-3 - TRBV29-1 - CTAGGGTDTQYF TGCACGGCTGGCGGGGGCACAGATACGCAGTATTTT
TRBJ2-7 - TRBV6-5 - CASSYGQGAYEQYF TGTGCCAGCAGTTACGGGCAGGGTGCCTACGAGCAGTACTTC
TRBJ2-7 - TRBV27 - CASSLRPQGKHEQYF TGTGCCAGCAGTTTACGCCCACAGGGTAAACACGAGCAGTACTTC
TRBJ2-2 - TRBV28 TRBD2 CASSLSELAVNTGELFF TGTGCCAGCAGTTTATCTGAACTAGCGGTGAACACCGGGGAGCTGTTTTTT
TRBJ2-7 few TRBV27 - CASGARAPRHEQYF TGTGCCAGCGGGGCCAGGGCCCCCCGCCACGAGCAGTACTTC
TRBJ2-5 - TRBV9 - CASGPDRGRETQYF TGTGCCAGCGGACCTGATCGGGGAAGAGAGACCCAGTACTTC
TRBJ2-6 - TRBV7-2 - CASSFRGGSGANVLTF TGTGCCAGCAGCTTTCGAGGGGGCTCTGGGGCCAACGTCCTGACTTTC
TRBJ2-7 once TRBV30 - CAWGGHLSLSEQYF TGTGCCTGGGGGGGACACCTGTCTTTGAGCGAGCAGTACTTC